The present T cell receptor beta chain was sequenced within a study of technical replicates of blood from a handful of donors. Sequencing used immunoSEQ multiplex PCR; TCRdb keeps in-frame clones, though not all of them. The sample has about 75,000 clones, around 97% seen once. CDR1 and CDR2 (germline): SQVTM, ANQGSEA. With 6 bases removed from V and 4 bases from J, the gap between germline ends came to 12 bases. The CDR3 runs to 12 residues. Material for sequencing was T cells isolated from PBMCs. This chain joins TRBV29-1 and TRBJ1-2; D uncertain. This TCR was sampled from a human donor in good health. The CDR3 reads CSVGENGYGYTF. The CDR3 nucleotides are TGCAGCGTCGGGGAGAACGGCTATGGCTACACCTTC.